Reported below is one TCR beta chain. The sample belongs to a study of technical replicates of blood from several donors. V lost 0 bases to trimming and J lost 8 bases; unmatched junction nucleotides: 2. The germline V gene encodes CDR1 SGHRS and CDR2 YFSETQ. The CDR3 covers 14 residues. Clones were sequenced by immunoSEQ multiplex PCR, and TCRdb holds only the in-frame ones, with some missing. The sample includes more than 65,000 clones, 96% seen only once; the top ten take roughly 0.35%. The clonotype comes from a human donor in good health. Sample: T cells isolated from PBMCs. This chain connects TRBV5-1 to TRBJ1-4, with TRBD1 identical over 9 bases. The CDR3 sequence is CASSLDGQGEKLFF. CDR3 nucleotides: TGCGCCAGCAGCTTGGATGGACAGGGGGAAAAACTGTTTTTT.